This entry is about one TCR beta chain. These data originate in a study of blood T cell repertoires in COVID-19. As for the study in general: The samples span acute and convalescent COVID-19 from the United States, Italy and Spain. PBMCs, B-cell-depleted T cells, or T cells were the source of the cDNA or gDNA that made up the material.

From germline, CDR1 is SGHTA and CDR2 FQGTGA. The V and J ends lost 5 bases and 0 bases respectively, with 11 bases between them. The CDR3 has 14 residues. Produced via immunoSEQ multiplex PCR; TCRdb's table is partial and in-frame only. In the table there are nearly 55,000 clones, 90% to 95% of which are singletons. This TCR derives from a woman in her sixties or seventies with active or convalescent COVID-19. Sequenced input: peripheral blood. The chain has TRBV7-3 and TRBJ2-7, with D uncertain. CDR3 DNA: TGTGCCAGCAGCCCGCGTCCGGGCTCCTACGAGCAGTACTTC. Its protein is CASSPRPGSYEQYF.